These T cell receptor beta chains were read from a single sample in a study of T cells in Graves' hyperthyroidism and ophthalmopathy. TCRdb passed the multiplex PCR reads through MiXCR, listing each CDR3 protein once. In the table there are approximately 380,000 distinct CDR3 sequences, 19% of which are singletons. The sequenced material came from blood. These receptors all stem from a young woman with Graves' hyperthyroidism. The conserved cysteine and the conserved F or W are not part of the CDR3 here. Each record gives: D gene, V gene, CDR3 protein. D genes are given only for firm matches.

>TRBD1|TRBV6-2/TRBV6-3
ASTRTGLVGTEAF
>TRBD1|TRBV11-2
ASSRDRVGAEQY
>NA|TRBV18
ASSRLPLSEQY
>NA|TRBV7-8
ASSLEGGNTIY
>NA|TRBV5-1
ASSLKALEYGYT
>NA|TRBV2
ASRIQETQY
>NA|TRBV6-1
ASSEQGFGEAF
>NA|TRBV19
ATSGGGRSQPQH
>NA|TRBV24-1
ATSDLAPQGKQY
>NA|TRBV6-2/TRBV6-3
ASSYRDWVNIQY
>NA|TRBV10-3
AISESRDGAETQY
>NA|TRBV20-1
SASRAYEQY
>NA|TRBV7-2
ASSLAKSNQPQH
>NA|TRBV29-1
SVSAGTEYGYT
>NA|TRBV30
AWSASYEQY
>NA|TRBV7-2
ASSLDTGNTIY
>NA|TRBV6-1
ASGPFGSSGANVLT
>NA|TRBV20-1
SATGFRGEAF
>NA|TRBV12-3/TRBV12-4
ASSRPDQPQH
>NA|TRBV3-1
ASSQGPGGVGYGYT
>NA|TRBV7-8
ASSYDFNQPQH
>TRBD1|TRBV3-1
ASSRSYRDRNQPQH
>NA|TRBV28
ASSLQGFYGNQPQH
>NA|TRBV5-1
ASRVDFDQPQH
>TRBD2|TRBV10-3
AISAAGGLDEQY
>NA|TRBV10-3
AISESDSSYEQY
>NA|TRBV3-1
ASSQNRHQPQH
>NA|TRBV30
AWSRRIYGYT
>NA|TRBV6-5
ASEGHYFGYT
>NA|TRBV2
ASRPSPPSIHEQY
>NA|TRBV7-9
ASSGEYEQY
>NA|TRBV29-1
SVGRSSYEHY
>NA|TRBV20-1
SARVVEQGWADTQY
>NA|TRBV19
ASRDSRTKNIQY
>NA|TRBV30
AWSVSRGEEAF
>NA|TRBV3-1
ASSQEGPFYEQY